This T cell receptor (beta chain) was found in a study of T cells in Graves' hyperthyroidism and ophthalmopathy. Amplification yielded TCR beta CDR3 regions, with RNA transcripts as the source. During a first-round RT-PCR of the TCR CDR3, the HTBI primer set was used. TCRdb analysed the multiplex PCR reads with MiXCR anew, one entry per CDR3 protein. Counted here are hundreds of thousands of distinct CDR3 sequences, approximately 40% occurring once; the ten biggest clones make up 7.5% to 9.5%. This clonotype was picked up a small number of times. With V trimmed by 3 bases and J by 5 bases, 6 bases remained unmatched. The germline V gene encodes CDR1 LNHDA and CDR2 SQIVND (reference sequence). The CDR3 contains 14 residues. Participants, patients aged 18 to 65, had newly diagnosed hyperthyroidism with a duration under 2 months.

This chain links TRBV19 with TRBJ2-7; 8 positions agree with TRBD1. The sample taken for sequencing was blood. The sequence derives from a man aged 18 to 29 with Graves' hyperthyroidism. The CDR3 is CASSMWTGTHEQYF. CDR3 coding DNA: TGTGCCAGTAGTATGTGGACAGGGACCCACGAGCAGTACTTC.